This paragraph reports one TCR beta chain. This clone occurred a few times. Its antigen is currently not known. No base quality information exists; no much larger clone differs at one position. Other DNA sequences from this sample encode an identical CDR3 as well. The CDR3 regions of human TCRbeta chains were subjected to immunosequencing. The study's own analysis went as follows. TCRs in the repertoires were matched against a reference library of SARS-CoV-2-specific TCRs that had been generated with the MIRA antigen-specificity platform. Breadth meant the fraction of unique TCRs that were SARS-CoV-2-associated, whereas depth meant the fraction of total T cells that were SARS-CoV-2-associated. Using the MIRA data, each spike-specific TCR was mapped to the spike region that the TCR reacts to and placed in a CD4 or CD8 class. Log10-transformed breadth and depth values were compared by one-way ANOVA with Sidak's multiple comparisons tests. In its TCRdb copy, this immuneACCESS table keeps in-frame sequences only and misses some clones. Where compared with another copy, unresolved V genes explain less than half of these, and the others have no known cause. From that table come the V and J calls and clone size; the DNA was used to work out D and trimming. The sample table lists under 150,000 clones, about 92% of them with a count of one. The ten largest clonotypes hold approximately 5.4% of the sample.

Interpreted using the paper, the time point label stands for: baseline before first vaccination. Samples from vaccinated people were obtained from the UK trials COV001 and COV002, which included a single-blind randomized controlled phase 2/3 trial of AZD1222 (ChAdOx1 nCoV-19) in healthy adults. Trial participant PBMC samples were collected at day 0 and day 28 after the second dose for TCRbeta chain sequencing. This sample is drawn from a study of T cell responses to AZD1222 COVID-19 vaccine (TCRdb year 2021). About the study as a whole: AZD1222 recipients whose second dose came at about 4 weeks and those whose second dose came at about 12 weeks were combined into one group, since spike-specific TCR depth and breadth did not differ between the two schedules. A total of 230 to 250 trial participants underwent TCR sequencing, of whom approximately 210 received two doses of AZD1222 and around 25 received two doses of the MenACWY control vaccine. Trial participants were enrolled into age subgroups of 18-55, 56-69 and 70-plus years, which contained around 140, 26 and 57 TCR-sequenced participants, respectively. The full study reports these points: After two AZD1222 doses, both the breadth and the depth of spike-specific TCRs were significantly higher than at day 0 and than in MenACWY recipients. Because no samples from the day 14 peak response were available, repertoires could be characterized only after the peak T cell response. In the small 56-69-year group, the increase in depth fell short of significance, most likely because of low power. Vaccine-associated CD4 TCRs spanned the whole spike protein, with dominant responses in regions 160-218 and 743-854. Only a handful of AZD1222 recipients were SARS-CoV-2 seropositive at baseline, limiting conclusions about previously exposed vaccinees. Epitopes outside the regions mutated in the B.1.351 and B.1.1.7 variants were reportedly recognized by nearly half of the unique spike-specific TCRs. Participants were mostly white British, with more females than males. The authors suggested clonal diversity may have been underestimated.

The CDR3 runs 15 amino acids, cysteine and phenylalanine included. Only CDR3 DNA is held: 45 bases, read in frame from base 1. V gives up 0 bases and J gives up 8 bases, and the segment between their germline ends measures 11 bases. CDR1 and CDR2, per the germline V gene, are MNHEY and SVGAGI. The chain is made from TRBV6-5 and TRBJ1-6; tentative D gene TRBD1, with 6 bases matching. The input for sequencing was peripheral blood, taken on day 0 of AZD1222 vaccination. This sequence was found in an adult in good health. CDR3 region: CASSYSEQGHSPLHF. The nucleotide sequence reads as follows: TGTGCCAGCAGTTACTCGGAGCAGGGGCATTCACCCCTCCACTTT.